This entry is about one TCR beta chain. What it recognizes is unknown. This entry comes from a study of CD8 T cells in Susac syndrome. CD8+ and CD4+ T cells from blood underwent TCR beta sequencing. RNA amounts of 0.5 to 1 ug underwent reverse transcription with random hexamers. Each CDR3 protein is one row after TCRdb ran MiXCR on the immunoSEQ multiplex PCR reads. The sample has about 120,000 distinct CDR3 sequences, around nine tenths seen once. The study, taken as a whole, reports: The study conceded that relatively few individuals underwent its TCR sequencing and HLA analysis.

In germline, CDR1 is MGHDK, CDR2 SYGVNS. This CDR3 comprises 15 residues. V lost 3 bases to trimming and J lost 1 base, with 9 bases between them. This sequence joins TRBV25-1 and TRBJ1-4; weak D call: TRBD1 (5 bases). The source of this sequence is a human donor in good health. The sequenced sample was CD4+ T cells from PBMCs. For the CDR3, the DNA is TGTGCCAGCAGTGACCTGGGACTAACTAATGAAAAACTGTTTTTT. It codes for CASSDLGLTNEKLFF.